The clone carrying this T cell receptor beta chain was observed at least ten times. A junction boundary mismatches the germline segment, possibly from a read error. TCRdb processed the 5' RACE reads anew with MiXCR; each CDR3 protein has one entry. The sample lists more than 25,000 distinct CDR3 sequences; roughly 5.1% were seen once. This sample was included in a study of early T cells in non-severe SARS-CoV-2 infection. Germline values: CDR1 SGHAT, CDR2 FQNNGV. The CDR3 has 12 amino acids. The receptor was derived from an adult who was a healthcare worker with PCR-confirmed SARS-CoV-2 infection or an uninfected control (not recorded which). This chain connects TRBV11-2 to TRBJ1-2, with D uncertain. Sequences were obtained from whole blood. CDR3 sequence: CASSLEVGYPVF. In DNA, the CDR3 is TGTGCCAGCAGCTTAGAAGTGGGATACCCCGTCTTC.